This TCR beta chain was documented in a study of CD8 T cells in Susac syndrome. About 0.45 to 1 ug RNA was reverse transcribed with random hexamers. TCRdb passed the immunoSEQ multiplex PCR reads through MiXCR, listing each CDR3 protein once. The table shows around 150,000 distinct CDR3 sequences, with 95% occurring only once. This CDR3 has 12 amino acids. V was clipped by 3 bases and J by 6 bases, with 6 bases between them. The sequenced sample consisted of CD4+ T cells from PBMCs. The sequence was collected from a human donor with Susac syndrome. The rearrangement links TRBV12-3 or TRBV12-4 to TRBJ1-5; unclear D gene. CDR3 DNA: TGTGCCAGCAGTTTGTTTGGTCAGCCCCAGCATTTT. This translates into CASSLFGQPQHF.